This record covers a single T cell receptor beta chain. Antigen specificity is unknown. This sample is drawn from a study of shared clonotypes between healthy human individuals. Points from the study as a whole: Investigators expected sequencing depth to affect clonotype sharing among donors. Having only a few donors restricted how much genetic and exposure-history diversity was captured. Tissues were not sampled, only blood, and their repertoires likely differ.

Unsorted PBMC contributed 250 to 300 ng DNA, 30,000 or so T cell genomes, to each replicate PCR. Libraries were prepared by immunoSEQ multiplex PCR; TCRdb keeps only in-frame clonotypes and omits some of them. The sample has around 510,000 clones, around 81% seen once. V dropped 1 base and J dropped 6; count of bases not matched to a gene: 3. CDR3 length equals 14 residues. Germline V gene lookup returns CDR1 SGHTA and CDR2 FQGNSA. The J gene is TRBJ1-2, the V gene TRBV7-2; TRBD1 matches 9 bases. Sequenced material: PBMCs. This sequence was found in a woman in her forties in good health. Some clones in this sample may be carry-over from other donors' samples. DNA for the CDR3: TGTGCCAGCAGCTTAGGACAGGGGGAAGATGGCTACACCTTC. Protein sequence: CASSLGQGEDGYTF.